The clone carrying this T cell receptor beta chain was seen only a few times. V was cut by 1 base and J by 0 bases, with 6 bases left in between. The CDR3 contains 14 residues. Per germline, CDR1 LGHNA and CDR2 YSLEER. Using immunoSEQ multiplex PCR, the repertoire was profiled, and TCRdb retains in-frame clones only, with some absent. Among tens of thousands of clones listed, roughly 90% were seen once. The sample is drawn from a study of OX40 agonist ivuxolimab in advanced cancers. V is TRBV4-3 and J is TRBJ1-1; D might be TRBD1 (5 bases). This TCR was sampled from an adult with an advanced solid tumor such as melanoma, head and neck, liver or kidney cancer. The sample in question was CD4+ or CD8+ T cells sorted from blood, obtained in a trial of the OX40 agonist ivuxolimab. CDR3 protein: CASSQAGLNTEAFF. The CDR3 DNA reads TGCGCCAGCAGCCAAGCAGGGTTGAACACTGAAGCTTTCTTT.